These T cell receptor beta chains were read from a single sample in a study of blood T cell repertoires in COVID-19. Assay used: immunoSEQ multiplex PCR; TCRdb lists only in-frame clones, some missing. The table shows roughly 200,000 clones, with approximately 81% occurring only once. Sequenced material: peripheral blood. The receptors were sampled from a woman of 80 years or more with acute or convalescent COVID-19. The CDR3 runs from the conserved cysteine through the conserved F or W. A D gene is named only where the DNA matches it firmly. Only some rows state a clone size, as once, few, many or a class for expanded clones.

>NA|TRBD1|TRBV20-1|TRBJ1-1
TGCAGTGCTAGTCCAAGGACAGGGCCAACTGAAGCTTTCTTT
CSASPRTGPTEAFF
>NA|TRBD1|TRBV2|TRBJ2-7
TGTGCCAGCAGTGAACATCACGGGACCACAGGGGGAGGCCCTTACGAGCAGTACTTC
CASSEHHGTTGGGPYEQYF
>NA|NA|TRBV5-1|TRBJ1-2
TGCGCCAGCAGCTTGTCGGGGGGGTATGGCTACACCTTC
CASSLSGGYGYTF
>NA|NA|TRBV6-2/TRBV6-3|TRBJ2-2
TGTGCCAGCAGTCACCGGGACATTCCGACCGGGGAGCTGTTTTTT
CASSHRDIPTGELFF
>NA|NA|TRBV9|TRBJ1-1
TGTGCCAGCAGCGTCGTCCCCAGGGCTCCCACTGAAGCTTTCTTT
CASSVVPRAPTEAFF
>NA|NA|TRBV9|TRBJ2-7
TGTGCCAGCAGCTCATGGACTTCTTCGGGCGAGCAGTACTTC
CASSSWTSSGEQYF
>NA|TRBD1|TRBV27|TRBJ2-1
TGTGCCAGCAGTTTACCCTCCGGGACAGGGGTAAAGAATGAGCAGTTCTTC
CASSLPSGTGVKNEQFF
>NA|TRBD1|TRBV10-1|TRBJ1-1
TGCGCCAGCAGTGACCAACCCAGGGGGACTGAAGCTTTCTTT
CASSDQPRGTEAFF
>NA|NA|TRBV6-5|TRBJ1-1
TGTGCCAGCAGTTATTGGGGGGTTGAGACTGAAGCTTTCTTT
CASSYWGVETEAFF
>NA|NA|TRBV20-1|TRBJ1-1
TGCAGTGCTAGTGCTCGGGGGTACACTGAAGCTTTCTTT
CSASARGYTEAFF
>NA|NA|TRBV7-3|TRBJ1-1
TGTGCCAGCAGTACGAGGGCTAACACTGAAGCTTTCTTT
CASSTRANTEAFF
>NA|NA|TRBV15|TRBJ2-1
TGTGCCACCAGCACAGGGGACCATTCAACCGATGAGCAGTTCTTC
CATSTGDHSTDEQFF
>NA|TRBD2|TRBV5-6|TRBJ2-1
TGTGCCAGCAGCTTGAGGCTAGCGGGAAACAATGAGCAGTTCTTC
CASSLRLAGNNEQFF
>NA|NA|TRBV7-3|TRBJ1-1
TGTGCCAGCAGCTTAACGGGGGCGGACACTGAAGCTTTCTTT
CASSLTGADTEAFF
>NA|NA|TRBV11-2|TRBJ2-1
TGTGCCAGCAGCCCCCGACTTTACAATGAGCAGTTCTTC
CASSPRLYNEQFF
>NA|TRBD1|TRBV5-5|TRBJ1-2
TGTGCCAGCAGCACCGATCCAGGACAGGGGTTGAATGGCTACACCTTC
CASSTDPGQGLNGYTF
>once|NA|TRBV5-4|TRBJ2-7
TGTGCCAGCAGCCCCAGCGGCCTCACGGGTGGCAACGAGCAGTACTTC
CASSPSGLTGGNEQYF
>NA|TRBD2|TRBV15|TRBJ2-7
TGTGCCACCAGCAGAGTACTAGCGGGAAACTACGAGCAGTACTTC
CATSRVLAGNYEQYF
>NA|NA|TRBV5-5|TRBJ2-6
TGTGCCAGCAGTGAGGGAGATGCAGGGGCCAACGTCCTGACTTTC
CASSEGDAGANVLTF
>NA|NA|TRBV28|TRBJ1-6
TGTGCCAGCAGTACTACATCACCCCTCCACTTT
CASSTTSPLHF
>NA|TRBD1|TRBV28|TRBJ1-2
TGTGCCAGCAGTTTGGCCCAGGGGGATGGCTACACCTTC
CASSLAQGDGYTF
>NA|NA|TRBV29-1|TRBJ2-5
TGCAGCGTTGATTCCAGGACAACACAAGAGACCCAGTACTTC
CSVDSRTTQETQYF
>NA|TRBD2|TRBV5-1|TRBJ2-1
TGCGCCAGCAGCGAGATAGCGGGAGCGTTGAATGAGCAGTTCTTC
CASSEIAGALNEQFF
>NA|TRBD1|TRBV20-1|TRBJ2-4
TGCAGTGCTAGTAACCCACGCGGGACAGGGTTTCGAAACATTCAGTACTTC
CSASNPRGTGFRNIQYF
>NA|TRBD2|TRBV3-1/TRBV3-2|TRBJ2-1
TGTGCCAGCAGCCGGGGCGGACTAGCAGCTTACAATGAGCAGTTCTTC
CASSRGGLAAYNEQFF
>NA|NA|TRBV20-1|TRBJ1-2
TGCAGTACGGACAGCTTAGGTGGCTACACCTTC
CSTDSLGGYTF
>NA|TRBD2|TRBV3-1/TRBV3-2|TRBJ2-1
TGTGCCAGCAGCCAAGATCTAGCGGGAGTAGGGCAGTTCTTC
CASSQDLAGVGQFF
>NA|NA|TRBV9|TRBJ2-7
TGTGCCAGCAGCCTAAGTCCCCTATACGAGCAGTACTTC
CASSLSPLYEQYF
>NA|NA|TRBV7-2|TRBJ2-1
TGTGCCAGCAGCTTCTCTAGGGGTCGATACAATGAGCAGTTCTTC
CASSFSRGRYNEQFF
>NA|NA|TRBV10-3|TRBJ1-1
TGTGCCATCAGGGATTTAATAACAGGGACTGAAGCTTTCTTT
CAIRDLITGTEAFF
>NA|NA|TRBV10-3|TRBJ2-1
TGTGCCATCAGTGAGCCCAATGGACAGTACAATGAGCAGTTCTTC
CAISEPNGQYNEQFF
>NA|NA|TRBV5-6|TRBJ2-3
TGTGCCAGCAGCTGGGCTGGGACCGGCAGCGGGACAGATACGCAGTATTTT
CASSWAGTGSGTDTQYF
>NA|TRBD1|TRBV7-3|TRBJ2-7
TGTGCCAGCAGCTTATATGGGGACAGGGTAACCTACGAGCAGTACTTC
CASSLYGDRVTYEQYF
>NA|NA|TRBV7-5|TRBJ2-5
TGTGCCAGAAGCTTATACCGGGAGTATGGAGAGACCCAGTACTTC
CARSLYREYGETQYF
>once|NA|TRBV11-2|TRBJ2-4
TGTGCCAGCAGCTTAGAGCGCCGAAACATTCAGTACTTC
CASSLERRNIQYF
>NA|NA|TRBV19|TRBJ2-2
TGTGCTGCGGGGACGGGGAACACCGGGGAGCTGTTTTTT
CAAGTGNTGELFF
>NA|NA|TRBV4-1|TRBJ2-1
TGCGCCAGCAGCCAAGGAGTTCTCTCCTACAATGAGCAGTTCTTC
CASSQGVLSYNEQFF
>NA|NA|TRBV5-1|TRBJ1-5
TGCGCCAGCAGCTTGGATGGGGGGGGTCAGCCCCAGCATTTT
CASSLDGGGQPQHF
>NA|TRBD2|TRBV9|TRBJ2-7
TGTGCCAGCAGCCCGAGGGCAGCGGGAGGGCCCTACGAGCAGTACTTC
CASSPRAAGGPYEQYF
>NA|NA|TRBV7-9|TRBJ2-3
TGTGCCAGCAGCTTACCTCCCCCAGATACGCAGTATTTT
CASSLPPPDTQYF
>NA|NA|TRBV6-6|TRBJ1-4
TGTGCCAGCATACTGGACAGCTTTAATGAAAAACTGTTTTTT
CASILDSFNEKLFF
>NA|TRBD1|TRBV7-9|TRBJ1-1
TGTGCCAGCCGCGGGACAGTTAACACTGAAGCTTTCTTT
CASRGTVNTEAFF
>NA|TRBD1|TRBV27|TRBJ1-2
TGTGCCAGCAGTTTAAGGGCCCCGGACAGGGGTCCCTATGGCTACACCTTC
CASSLRAPDRGPYGYTF
>NA|NA|TRBV10-2|TRBJ1-1
TGCGCCAGCAGTGAGCTGGGGCAGATAACTGAAGCTTTCTTT
CASSELGQITEAFF
>few|NA|TRBV5-4|TRBJ2-3
TGTGCCAGCAGCTTGAATTCGGCAGATACGCAGTATTTT
CASSLNSADTQYF
>once|TRBD1|TRBV28|TRBJ1-2
TGTGCCAGCACCCCTCCCGGGACAGGCAGATTCTATGGCTACACCTTC
CASTPPGTGRFYGYTF
>NA|NA|TRBV6-5|TRBJ2-1
TGTGCCACCGACAAGACGCGGGGCGTTGACAATGAGCAGTTCTTC
CATDKTRGVDNEQFF
>NA|NA|TRBV5-4|TRBJ1-1
TGTGCCAGCAGCCTGGAGCGGTATGTCACTGAAGCTTTCTTT
CASSLERYVTEAFF